Included here is one TCR beta chain sequence, with context. Its target is unknown. The sample is drawn from a study of blood T cells in healthy people across ages. Background on the study: The capture of about one barcoded beta molecule per two T cells was achieved by template switching.

Next came a second PCR, run for about 7 to 12 cycles, which used a sample-barcoded 5' primer along with a J-beta primer mix. TCRdb reanalysed the 5' RACE reads using MiXCR and keeps one entry per CDR3 protein. The sample contains about 830,000 distinct CDR3 sequences, around 62% of which appear only once. Findings and limits, study-wide: TCR beta diversity correlated strongly with naive T cell percentage.

The CDR3 runs to 15 residues. Germline V gene data show CDR1 as LNHDA and CDR2 as SQIVND (reference sequence). Trimming pared 4 bases from V and 1 base from J, leaving 13 bases between. The sequencing input was blood. The clonotype comes from a man under 40 in good health. The chain uses TRBV19 and TRBJ1-2, with no clear D. The CDR3 nucleotides are TGTGCCAGTAGTACCGCCGACTCTCTTAACTATGGCTACACCTTC. Protein product: CASSTADSLNYGYTF.